The T cell receptor (beta chain) under discussion was sequenced for a study of cytomegalovirus exposure and HLA in healthy donors. Method: immunoSEQ multiplex PCR; TCRdb's copy keeps in-frame clones and lacks some. The top ten hold around 2.8% of the sample, which has some 200,000 clones, approximately 83% seen once. This clone was observed once. Its specificity is not known. Whole-study findings and limits: CMV antigen specificity was confirmed in vitro for three CMV-associated chains.

The origin of this receptor is a young woman in good health and CMV-seropositive. Source material: PBMCs.

DNA of the CDR3: TGTGCCAGTAGTATTCCCGGACAGGGCTATTACGAGCAGTACTTC. Translated, it gives CASSIPGQGYYEQYF. This chain joins TRBV19 and TRBJ2-7, with 8 bases matching TRBD1. In germline, CDR1 is LNHDA, CDR2 SQIVND (reference sequence). With V trimmed by 3 bases and J by 4 bases, 8 bases remained unmatched. This CDR3 is built from 15 residues. Full variable domain (missing parts from reference TRBV19 and TRBJ2-7): DGGITQSPKYLFRKEGQNVTLSCEQNLNHDAMYWYRQDPGQGLRLIYYSQIVNDFQKGDIAEGYSVSREKKESFPLTVTSAQKNPTAFYLCASSIPGQGYYEQYFGPGTRLTVT.